The 29 T cell receptor beta chains in this list originate from one sample, sequenced in a study of control samples from healthy donors and cancer patients (dated by TCRdb to about 2020). Libraries were made using the immunoSEQ multiplex PCR assay. What TCRdb holds here is the immuneACCESS table cut down to in-frame rearrangements. Part of the clones is not present; checked against another copy, under half of the missing clones reflect an unresolved V gene, and the others are unexplained. This sample lists around 190,000 clones; around 89% were detected once. The biggest ten clones account for roughly 1.3% of the sample. Sequencing input: blood. Receptor source: a woman aged 45 to 65 in good health.

The chain employs TRBV5-1 and TRBJ1-3, with D uncertain. CDR3 length: 16 residues. Trimming cost V 2 bases and J 0 bases, with 12 bases left between them. Germline loops: CDR1 SGHRS, CDR2 YFSETQ. This CDR3 reads CASSLEIGGSGNTIYF. The CDR3 DNA is TGCGCCAGCAGCTTAGAGATAGGCGGCTCTGGAAACACCATATATTTT.

This clone came up once. This rearrangement joins TRBV9 to TRBJ2-5, with 11 bases that match TRBD2. The CDR3 sequence is 14 residues long. Germline V gene sequence: CDR1 SGDLS, CDR2 YYNGEE. J gave up 5 bases and V 4 bases, and 4 bases lay outside the gene matches. The CDR3 protein is CASSPRLAGETQYF. In DNA, the CDR3 is TGTGCCAGCAGCCCAAGACTAGCGGGGGAGACCCAGTACTTC.

The rearrangement uses TRBV11-2 and TRBJ2-7; D gene ambiguous. Germline CDR1 reads SGHAT; CDR2 reads FQNNGV. The length of the CDR3 is 14 residues. Trimming removed 5 bases at V and 4 bases at J, with 15 bases between. The CDR3 bases are TGTGCCAGCAGCCCTAGGGCCACCGGATACGAGCAGTACTTC. Protein sequence: CASSPRATGYEQYF.

The gene calls are TRBV24-1 and TRBJ2-3; 7 bases are a match to TRBD2. Unmatched junction bases numbered 8, after V lost 4 bases and J lost 5 bases. The CDR3 runs to 15 residues. CDR1 KGHDR and CDR2 SFDVKD come from the germline V gene. CDR3: CATSDKSGIKDTQYF. In DNA form, the CDR3 reads TGTGCCACCAGTGACAAGAGCGGGATTAAAGATACGCAGTATTTT.

The chain joins TRBV7-3 to TRBJ1-3; D is perhaps TRBD1 (5 bases). The CDR3 has 16 residues. Trimming left V 2 bases short and J 0 bases short, with 11 bases between. The V gene's germline CDR1 is SGHTA and CDR2 FQGTGA. Here the CDR3 DNA reads TGTGCCAGCAGCTTATCCGGGGCCCGCTCTGGAAACACCATATATTTT. It yields the protein CASSLSGARSGNTIYF.

In this sample, this clone turned up once. J is TRBJ1-2 and V is TRBV4-3; no firm D call. The CDR3 has 14 amino acids. Germline-derived CDR1 and CDR2 are LGHNA and YSLEER. The V and J ends lost 0 bases and 8 bases respectively, with 13 bases between them. The CDR3 is CASSQDRRPRGYTF. The CDR3 DNA follows: TGCGCCAGCAGCCAAGATAGGCGGCCGAGGGGCTACACCTTC.

V usage is TRBV14 and J usage is TRBJ2-1, with 10 bases fitting TRBD2. The V and J ends lost 1 base and 8 bases, in that order; junction bases with no gene match: 8. CDR3 length equals 16 residues. Germline CDR1 reads SGHDN; CDR2 reads FVKESK. The CDR3 here is CASSQAPSGRGYEQFF. DNA for the CDR3: TGTGCCAGCAGCCAAGCTCCTAGCGGGAGAGGATATGAGCAGTTCTTC.

This chain connects TRBV18 to TRBJ1-1; maybe TRBD1 (5 bases). Between the trimmed V and J ends, which lost 4 bases and 3 bases, there was a span of 9 bases. Germline CDR1 and CDR2: KGHSH and LQKENI. This CDR3 contains 13 residues. As DNA, the CDR3 is TGTGCCAGCTCACTGGGACGGGACACTGAAGCTTTCTTT. Its protein product is CASSLGRDTEAFF.

The V gene is TRBV19, the J gene TRBJ1-5; 7 nucleotides line up with TRBD1. The length of the CDR3 is 14 residues. CDR1 LNHDA and CDR2 SQIVND come from the germline V gene (reference sequence). Unmatched junction bases numbered 8, after V lost 8 bases and J lost 4 bases. The CDR3 DNA reads as TGTGCCAGTTCGCGACAGGGAAATAATCAGCCCCAGCATTTT. Translating it yields CASSRQGNNQPQHF.

This rearrangement joins TRBV7-6 to TRBJ2-2; the match to TRBD1 covers 11 bases. Germline CDR1 is SGHVS and CDR2 is FNYEAQ. This CDR3 contains 18 residues. The V and J ends lost 5 bases and 8 bases, in that order; junction bases with no gene match: 16. The CDR3, as DNA: TGTGCCAGCAGCCTTAACTTCCCAGGACAGGGGGCAGGTGGGGAGCTGTTTTTT. It translates to CASSLNFPGQGAGGELFF.

V usage is TRBV7-9 and J usage is TRBJ2-3; perhaps TRBD1 as D (6 bases). The CDR3 is 12 amino acids. V was shortened by 5 bases and J by 7 bases, with 10 bases between the two germline ends. Germline V CDR1 and CDR2: SEHNR, FQNEAQ (reference sequence). DNA for the CDR3: TGTGCCAGCAGCCCAACAGGGCATACGCAGTATTTT. Translated: CASSPTGHTQYF.

V gene TRBV30 combines with J gene TRBJ2-7; D gene unclear. The V and J ends lost 2 bases and 3 bases respectively, with 11 bases between them. Germline V CDR1 and CDR2: GTSNPN, SVGIG (reference sequence). This CDR3 is 13 amino acids long. CDR3 residues: CAWSLSRVYEQYF. CDR3 in DNA: TGTGCCTGGAGTCTAAGTAGGGTCTACGAGCAGTACTTC.

The CDR3 DNA reads as TGTGCCAGCAGTTACGATAAGGCTTCCTACGAGCAGTACTTC. The encoded protein is CASSYDKASYEQYF. The V gene is TRBV6-2 or TRBV6-3, the J gene TRBJ2-7; unclear D gene. CDR1 MNHEY and CDR2 SVGEGT come from the germline V gene. Trimming shortened V by 2 bases and J by 1 base, and 9 bases separated the two germline ends. The CDR3 is 14 residues long.

The chain combines TRBV4-3 with TRBJ1-4; 11 nucleotides line up with TRBD1. The ends lost 3 bases at V and 7 bases at J; junction bases unmatched: 13. Per the germline V gene, CDR1 is LGHNA and CDR2 is YSLEER. The CDR3 totals 18 residues. This chain's CDR3 is CASSQGTGGANRAEKLFF. In DNA, the CDR3 is TGCGCCAGCAGCCAGGGGACAGGGGGGGCTAATCGGGCTGAAAAACTGTTTTTT.

Here the CDR3 DNA reads TGTGCCAGTAGTATTCAGGAGATGAGGCATCAGCCCCAGCATTTT. This sequence encodes CASSIQEMRHQPQHF. J is TRBJ1-5 and V is TRBV19, with D unresolved. The CDR3 extends over 15 amino acids. Germline CDR1 is LNHDA and CDR2 is SQIVND (reference sequence). The V and J ends lost 3 bases and 5 bases respectively, with 14 bases between them. Looking up the rest from reference TRBV19 and TRBJ1-5 gives the full variable domain: DGGITQSPKYLFRKEGQNVTLSCEQNLNHDAMYWYRQDPGQGLRLIYYSQIVNDFQKGDIAEGYSVSREKKESFPLTVTSAQKNPTAFYLCASSIQEMRHQPQHFGDGTRLSIL.

This rearrangement joins TRBV7-2 to TRBJ1-1; 7 positions match TRBD1. J lost 10 bases, V lost 0 bases, and 14 bases had no gene match. CDR1 and CDR2 from the germline V gene are SGHTA and FQGNSA. The CDR3 loop spans 16 amino acids. CDR3 sequence reads: CASSLAGSDRALRAFF. CDR3 DNA sequence: TGTGCCAGCAGCTTAGCGGGGTCTGACAGGGCCCTCCGAGCTTTCTTT.

This chain joins TRBV5-1 and TRBJ1-5; D not certain. Trimming took 0 bases from V and 0 from J, leaving 10 bases between them. The CDR3 is 16 amino acids. CDR1 is SGHRS and CDR2 is YFSETQ in the germline V gene. DNA of the CDR3: TGCGCCAGCAGCTTGGACGGGGTAAATAGCAATCAGCCCCAGCATTTT. It yields the protein CASSLDGVNSNQPQHF.

The chain carries TRBV25-1 and TRBJ2-3; 11 nucleotides line up with TRBD2. Germline loops: CDR1 MGHDK, CDR2 SYGVNS. CDR3 length: 17 residues. The V and J ends lost 5 bases and 8 bases, in that order; junction bases with no gene match: 15. The CDR3 DNA reads TGTGCCAGCAGTCTTATAGCGGGGGGGCATTTGGGAGGTACGCAGTATTTT. Amino acids: CASSLIAGGHLGGTQYF. Supplemented by reference TRBV25-1 and TRBJ2-3, the full variable domain reads EADIYQTPRYLVIGTGKKITLECSQTMGHDKMYWYQQDPGMELHLIHYSYGVNSTEKGDLSSESTVSRIRTEHFPLTLESARPSHTSQYLCASSLIAGGHLGGTQYFGPGTRLTVL.

The chain recombines TRBV29-1 with TRBJ2-7, with 9 bases matching TRBD2. Germline lookup yields CDR1 SQVTM and CDR2 ANQGSEA. Trimming removed 6 bases from V and 4 bases from J; junction bases left unmatched: 19. This CDR3 is built from 17 residues. The CDR3 DNA reads as TGCAGCGTAGACCACCGATTAGCGGGGGAGGTTCGGTACGAGCAGTACTTC. Protein product: CSVDHRLAGEVRYEQYF.

This rearrangement joins TRBV9 to TRBJ2-3; TRBD2 matches 10 bases. The CDR3 totals 16 residues. In germline, CDR1 is SGDLS, CDR2 YYNGEE. V shed 5 bases, J shed 0 bases, and the junction held 6 bases outside the gene matches. The CDR3 nucleotides are TGTGCCAGCAGTCGCGGACTAGCGGCTAGCACAGATACGCAGTATTTT. Amino acids: CASSRGLAASTDTQYF.

The chain couples TRBV7-3 to TRBJ2-1, with TRBD1 identical over 9 bases. Per the germline V gene, CDR1 is SGHTA and CDR2 is FQGTGA. J lost 9 bases, V lost 5 bases, and 8 bases had no gene match. The CDR3 contains 14 residues. CDR3 region: CASSKGQGSTEQFF. The CDR3 nucleotides read TGTGCCAGCAGCAAGGGACAGGGTAGCACTGAGCAGTTCTTC.

This clone was found a few times. This chain uses TRBV7-3 with TRBJ1-1; the D is unclear. The germline V and J ends were trimmed by 5 bases and 1 base, with 8 bases remaining between them. From germline, CDR1 is SGHTA and CDR2 FQGTGA. The CDR3 covers 13 residues. The CDR3 DNA follows: TGTGCCAGCAGCCCTGGCAAGAACACTGAAGCTTTCTTT. Translation: CASSPGKNTEAFF.

The chain links TRBV6-4 to TRBJ2-3; 9 nucleotides align to TRBD2. Germline V lookup: CDR1 MRHNA, CDR2 SNTAGT. There are 15 residues in the CDR3. J was trimmed by 5 bases and V by 3 bases; bases with no gene match: 6. CDR3 sequence (DNA): TGTGCCAGCAGTGAGAGGCTAGCGGGAAAAGATACGCAGTATTTT. Its protein is CASSERLAGKDTQYF.

The rearrangement links TRBV5-1 to TRBJ2-5; 8 nucleotides match TRBD1. The J segment lost 5 bases and the V segment lost 5 bases, leaving 5 bases of the junction unmatched. CDR1 SGHRS and CDR2 YFSETQ come from the germline V gene. The CDR3 length is 13 residues. The CDR3 is CASSPGGAETQYF. In DNA, the CDR3 is TGCGCCAGCAGTCCAGGGGGCGCGGAGACCCAGTACTTC.

This clone has only a few counts. This chain uses TRBV28 with TRBJ1-5, with 7 bases matching TRBD1. Per the germline V gene, CDR1 is MDHEN and CDR2 is SYDVKM. The trim removed 8 bases at V and 7 bases at J, leaving 11 bases unmatched. The CDR3 sequence is 14 residues long. The CDR3 reads CASRLTGSLQPQHF. CDR3 bases: TGTGCCAGCCGATTGACAGGGTCTTTACAGCCCCAGCATTTT.

This clone was seen only once. This chain uses TRBV11-2 with TRBJ2-7, with 10 nucleotides matching TRBD1. With 4 bases clipped from V and 2 bases from J, the junction kept 5 bases outside the gene matches. The CDR3 loop spans 15 amino acids. Germline assignment: CDR1 SGHAT and CDR2 FQNNGV. The chain's CDR3 is CASSSGTGVAYEQYF. The CDR3 DNA is TGTGCCAGCAGCTCGGGGACAGGGGTCGCCTACGAGCAGTACTTC.

The V call is TRBV19, the J call TRBJ2-2; a possible D gene is TRBD2 (6 bases). V was shortened by 3 bases and J by 0 bases, with 8 bases between the two germline ends. CDR1 is LNHDA, CDR2 SQIVND, per germline (reference sequence). The CDR3 sequence is 15 residues long. This chain's CDR3 is CASSMGLSNTGELFF. The CDR3 DNA reads TGTGCCAGTAGTATGGGACTTTCGAACACCGGGGAGCTGTTTTTT.

The gene calls are TRBV5-4 and TRBJ2-2; the match to TRBD2 covers 8 bases. Germline lookup yields CDR1 SGHNT and CDR2 YYREEE (reference sequence). The junction had 5 bases not matched to a gene; V was cut back by 4 bases and J by 0 bases. The CDR3 extends over 16 amino acids. CDR3 nucleotides: TGTGCCAGCAGCAAAGGTAGCGGGGCGAACACCGGGGAGCTGTTTTTT. Its translation: CASSKGSGANTGELFF.

This clone was seen only once. The chain is built from TRBV7-9 and TRBJ2-3; TRBD2 is a possible D gene (6 bases). CDR3 size: 16 residues. CDR1 and CDR2 from the germline V gene are SEHNR and FQNEAQ (reference sequence). V was pared by 4 bases and J by 0 bases, with 14 bases between. CDR3 nucleotides: TGTGCCAGCAGCTATCCCGCGGAGGGCAGCACAGATACGCAGTATTTT. It specifies CASSYPAEGSTDTQYF.